This entry lists 31 T cell receptor beta chains sequenced from one sample in a study of beta chain features in type 1 diabetes. No antigen has been identified for these receptors. Findings of the study overall: Type 1 diabetes patients had TCRB CDR3s that were shorter (moderately but significantly so) in all four CD4+ subsets.

As every portion of the isolated RNA was reverse transcribed, the sequencing read expressed TCRB transcripts. Sequenced by immunoSEQ multiplex PCR; TCRdb stores in-frame clones only, minus some. The table records under 400,000 clones, over 9.5% of them present only once. The sequenced sample was naive CD4+ T cells from blood. The receptors derive from a young woman with type 1 diabetes.

This clone was seen a few times. The rearrangement joins TRBV6-5 to TRBJ2-5; D unresolved. The V gene's germline CDR1 is MNHEY and CDR2 SVGAGI. V was clipped by 6 bases and J by 0 bases, with 5 bases between them. The CDR3 runs to 12 residues. Here the CDR3 reads CASRQNQETQYF. DNA of the CDR3: TGTGCCAGCAGACAGAACCAAGAGACCCAGTACTTC.

There are a few counts of this clone. The gene calls are TRBV4-3 and TRBJ2-7; 9 bases match TRBD1. The CDR3 sequence is 15 residues long. Losses at the gene ends were 4 bases for V and 1 base for J; bases not matched to a gene: 5. From germline, CDR1 is LGHNA and CDR2 YSLEER. The CDR3 DNA reads TGCGCCAGCAGCCGGGGACAGGGAGAATCCTACGAGCAGTACTTC. This codes for CASSRGQGESYEQYF.

The table lists this clone with a few counts. This chain uses TRBV13 with TRBJ1-5, with D unclear. The CDR3 extends over 15 amino acids. V lost 0 bases and J 2 bases, leaving 8 bases between the germline ends. Germline values: CDR1 PRHDT, CDR2 FYEKMQ (reference sequence). The CDR3: CASSLGPGGNQPQHF. The CDR3 DNA follows: TGTGCCAGCAGCTTAGGCCCCGGAGGCAATCAGCCCCAGCATTTT.

The chain carries TRBV20-1 and TRBJ2-7; D possibly corresponds to TRBD2 (5 bases). The CDR3 runs to 10 residues. The V gene lost 6 bases and the J gene lost 4 bases, with 7 bases spanning the gap. Germline CDR1 and CDR2: DFQATT and SNEGSKA (reference sequence). CDR3 protein: CSAGSYEQYF. The CDR3 coding sequence is TGCAGTGCGGGGAGTTACGAGCAGTACTTC.

This chain uses TRBV9 with TRBJ2-1, with D maybe TRBD1 (7 bases). Between the trimmed V and J ends, which lost 4 bases and 0 bases, there was a span of 11 bases. This CDR3 has 15 amino acids. Looked up from germline, CDR1 is SGDLS and CDR2 is YYNGEE. CDR3 amino acids: CASSSGGSSYNEQFF. The CDR3 nucleotides read TGTGCCAGCAGCTCAGGGGGGTCCTCCTACAATGAGCAGTTCTTC.

This chain links TRBV25-1 with TRBJ1-1; D is possibly TRBD1 (5 bases). V was pared by 10 bases and J by 8 bases, with 11 bases between. CDR3 length: 10 residues. Germline values: CDR1 MGHDK, CDR2 SYGVNS. The CDR3 nucleotides are TGTGCCACCCCCCGACAGGAAGCTTTCTTT. Translated, it gives CATPRQEAFF.

This clone was seen a handful of times. The chain combines TRBV14 with TRBJ2-5; D remains ambiguous. In germline, CDR1 is SGHDN, CDR2 FVKESK. This CDR3 is built from 13 residues. Trimming removed 0 bases at V and 4 bases at J, with 6 bases between. The CDR3 DNA is TGTGCCAGCAGCCAAGAGGCGGCAGAGACCCAGTACTTC. Its translation is CASSQEAAETQYF. Drawing the rest from reference TRBV14 and TRBJ2-5, the complete variable domain is EAGVTQFPSHSVIEKGQTVTLRCDPISGHDNLYWYRRVMGKEIKFLLHFVKESKQDESGMPNNRFLAERTGGTYSTLKVQPAELEDSGVYFCASSQEAAETQYFGPGTRLLVL.

The genes are TRBV5-1 and TRBJ2-1; 11 bases align to TRBD2. Per germline, CDR1 SGHRS and CDR2 YFSETQ. J gave up 4 bases and V 3 bases, and 6 bases lay outside the gene matches. The CDR3 has 16 residues. This CDR3 reads CASSYGTSGVYNEQFF. CDR3 DNA sequence: TGCGCCAGCAGCTACGGGACTAGCGGCGTTTACAATGAGCAGTTCTTC.

This clone was observed a handful of times. The V gene is TRBV18, the J gene TRBJ2-5; a possible D gene is TRBD2 (6 bases). The germline V gene encodes CDR1 KGHSH and CDR2 LQKENI. The CDR3 length is 15 residues. Trimming removed 2 bases from V and 2 bases from J, with 12 bases in between. This CDR3 is CASSPFEAGQETQYF. For the CDR3, the DNA is TGTGCCAGCTCACCATTCGAGGCGGGGCAAGAGACCCAGTACTTC.

This clone was seen a few times. The gene calls are TRBV21-1 and TRBJ2-7; the D call TRBD1 from the table was never checked on the DNA. TRBV21-1 represents a pseudogene. This CDR3 contains 15 residues. The CDR3 loop is CASSKCPTGWYEQYF. The CDR3 DNA sequence: TGTGCCAGCAGCAAATGCCCGACAGGGTGGTACGAGCAGTACTTC.

This clone was seen more than once but under ten times. This chain uses TRBV7-2 with TRBJ2-3; D is undetermined. Trimming took off 6 bases at V and 3 bases at J, with 7 bases between the two ends. Germline-derived CDR1 and CDR2 are SGHTA and FQGNSA. This CDR3 has 12 residues. CDR3: CASRLSTDTQYF. For the CDR3, the DNA is TGTGCCAGCAGACTAAGTACAGATACGCAGTATTTT.

The genes are TRBV7-9 and TRBJ2-2; weak D call: TRBD1 (6 bases). Trimming pared 3 bases from V and 4 bases from J, leaving 9 bases between. The germline V gene encodes CDR1 SEHNR and CDR2 FQNEAQ (reference sequence). This CDR3 comprises 14 residues. The CDR3 bases are TGTGCCAGCAGCTTCGGACAGCGCACCGGGGAGCTGTTTTTT. It encodes CASSFGQRTGELFF.

This chain links TRBV19 with TRBJ2-1; 10 bases agree with TRBD2. The germline CDR1 and CDR2 sequences are LNHDA and SQIVND (reference sequence). The CDR3 has 13 amino acids. With 8 bases clipped from V and 4 bases from J, the junction kept 2 bases outside the gene matches. The CDR3 loop is CASRTSGYNEQFF. The CDR3 DNA sequence: TGTGCCAGTCGGACTAGCGGTTACAATGAGCAGTTCTTC.

This clone came up a few times. The chain links TRBV28 to TRBJ1-2; D perhaps matches TRBD1 (5 bases). There are 12 residues in the CDR3. Germline loops: CDR1 MDHEN, CDR2 SYDVKM. V was cut by 6 bases and J by 4 bases, with 9 bases left in between. As DNA, the CDR3 is TGTGCCAGCAGCAGGACATCCTATGGCTACACCTTC. Protein: CASSRTSYGYTF.

The V call is TRBV5-1, the J call TRBJ2-5, with D possibly being TRBD2 (7 bases). The CDR3 runs 14 residues. Trimming stripped 4 bases from V and 5 bases from J, with 15 bases between. Germline CDR1 SGHRS, CDR2 YFSETQ. CDR3 bases: TGCGCCAGCAGCGCGGGGACTACAGGGGAGACCCAGTACTTC. Its translation is CASSAGTTGETQYF. The variable domain in full, with the rest retrieved from reference TRBV5-1 and TRBJ2-5, is KAGVTQTPRYLIKTRGQQVTLSCSPISGHRSVSWYQQTPGQGLQFLFEYFSETQRNKGNFPGRFSGRQFSNSRSEMNVSTLELGDSALYLCASSAGTTGETQYFGPGTRLLVL.

This clone was seen more than once but under ten times. V and J are TRBV7-2 and TRBJ2-2; TRBD1 aligns across 10 bases. The CDR3 spans 15 residues. Unmatched junction bases numbered 5, after V lost 5 bases and J lost 5 bases. Germline lookup yields CDR1 SGHTA and CDR2 FQGNSA. CDR3 amino acids: CASSLGQGRTGELFF. For the CDR3, the DNA is TGTGCCAGCAGCCTGGGACAGGGGAGGACCGGGGAGCTGTTTTTT.

This clone was seen a few times. J is TRBJ1-1 and V is TRBV23-1; tentative D call: TRBD1 (5 bases). TRBV23-1 is placed among ORFs of uncertain function. The V and J ends lost 0 bases and 5 bases respectively, with 13 bases between them. This CDR3 comprises 15 residues. The DNA for the CDR3 is TGCGCCAGCAGTCAATCAGGGCGGGGGTGGACTGAAGCTTTCTTT. Translation: CASSQSGRGWTEAFF.

The chain uses TRBV6-1 and TRBJ2-7, with 13 bases lining up with TRBD2. Trimming at V came to 6 bases and at J to 4 bases, leaving 6 bases not matched to a gene. This CDR3 is 15 amino acids long. Germline lookup yields CDR1 MNHNS and CDR2 SASEGT. As DNA, the CDR3 is TGTGCCAGCAGGGGACTAGCGGGAAGTCGGTACGAGCAGTACTTC. Protein product: CASRGLAGSRYEQYF.

This clone was detected a few times. The chain links TRBV7-2 to TRBJ2-7; D remains ambiguous. Trimming removed 2 bases at V and 7 bases at J, with 9 bases between. This CDR3 is 12 amino acids long. Per the germline V gene, CDR1 is SGHTA and CDR2 is FQGNSA. The CDR3 DNA reads as TGTGCCAGCAGCTTACAGGTTCGGGAGCAGTACTTC. As protein: CASSLQVREQYF.

In this sample, this clone turned up a few times. The junction departs from germline at one end; a sequencing error may be responsible. This chain connects TRBV7-2 to TRBJ1-5; a possible D gene is TRBD1 (5 bases). This CDR3 region has 16 residues. Per the germline V gene, CDR1 is SGHTA and CDR2 is FQGNSA. The CDR3 nucleotides read TGTGCCAGCAACTTAGGGGCTTGGAGGAGCAATCAGCCCCAGCATTTT. Protein product: CASNLGAWRSNQPQHF.

The CDR3 DNA reads TGTGCCAGCAGCACCCAGGGGGGTTTTCCAAAGCCCCAGCATTTT. This gives the protein CASSTQGGFPKPQHF. The chain has TRBV5-6 and TRBJ1-5; 7 bases are shared with TRBD1. CDR3 length equals 15 residues. Germline CDR1 SGHDT, CDR2 YYEEEE. J lost 8 bases, V lost 4 bases, and 12 bases had no gene match.

The V and J genes are TRBV9 and TRBJ2-7; perhaps TRBD2 as D (7 bases). CDR1 is SGDLS, CDR2 YYNGEE, per germline. The CDR3 length is 14 residues. Trimming took off 3 bases at V and 2 bases at J, with 12 bases between the two ends. The CDR3 region is CASSGSGTTYEQYF. CDR3 coding DNA: TGTGCCAGCAGCGGAAGCGGGACAACCTACGAGCAGTACTTC.

This clone has only a few counts. The V call is TRBV30, the J call TRBJ1-2; perhaps TRBD1 as D (5 bases). V was cut by 7 bases and J by 4 bases, with 13 bases left in between. Germline loops: CDR1 GTSNPN, CDR2 SVGIG (reference sequence). The CDR3 sequence is 12 residues long. The CDR3 DNA is TGTGCCTTTCAACACGACAGCTATGGCTACACCTTC. It specifies CAFQHDSYGYTF. Filled out from reference TRBV30 and TRBJ1-2, the complete variable domain reads SQTIHQWPATLVQPVGSPLSLECTVEGTSNPNLYWYRQAAGRGLQLLFYSVGIGQISSEVPQNLSASRPQDRQFILSSKKLLLSDSGFYLCAFQHDSYGYTFGSGTRLTVV.

In its sample, this clone was seen a few times. The V gene is TRBV6-5, the J gene TRBJ1-1; 7 bases fit TRBD1. Germline-derived CDR1 and CDR2 are MNHEY and SVGAGI. The ends lost 4 bases at V and 3 bases at J; junction bases unmatched: 2. The CDR3 is 13 amino acids. This CDR3 reads CASSSTGDTEAFF. The CDR3 DNA is TGTGCCAGCAGTTCCACAGGGGACACTGAAGCTTTCTTT.

V is TRBV9 and J is TRBJ2-2; 9 bases map to TRBD2. V lost 0 bases to trimming and J lost 3 bases; unmatched junction nucleotides: 3. Germline V gives CDR1 SGDLS, CDR2 YYNGEE. This CDR3 comprises 16 residues. As DNA, the CDR3 is TGTGCCAGCAGCGTAGAGCCTAGCGGGGACACCGGGGAGCTGTTTTTT. Translation gives CASSVEPSGDTGELFF.

The rearrangement joins TRBV18 to TRBJ1-6, with D possibly TRBD1 on 6 matching bases. Germline-derived CDR1 and CDR2 are KGHSH and LQKENI. The CDR3 consists of 20 residues. Trimming removed 2 bases from V and 6 bases from J, with 26 bases in between. CDR3: CASSPFAHQGPAGGNSPLHF. For the CDR3, the DNA is TGTGCCAGCTCACCATTCGCACATCAGGGGCCCGCAGGAGGTAATTCACCCCTCCACTTT.

This chain uses TRBV18 with TRBJ2-7; D is perhaps TRBD2 (7 bases). The CDR3 is made up of 14 amino acids. Per the germline V gene, CDR1 is KGHSH and CDR2 is LQKENI. The ends were cut back, 3 bases at V and 7 bases at J, with 16 bases in the middle. The CDR3 DNA follows: TGTGCCAGCTCACCCGGTACACAGGGAGGGGAGCAGTACTTC. It yields the protein CASSPGTQGGEQYF.

This clone has more than one count but fewer than ten. This chain joins TRBV30 and TRBJ1-1; D uncertain. The CDR3 has 15 amino acids. V was shortened by 2 bases and J by 4 bases, with 17 bases between the two germline ends. Germline CDR1 reads GTSNPN; CDR2 reads SVGIG (reference sequence). In DNA form, the CDR3 reads TGTGCCTGGAGTTCCCCCGACATGGGTGGCACTGAAGCTTTCTTT. Translated: CAWSSPDMGGTEAFF.

The chain carries TRBV5-1 and TRBJ2-7, with a possible D match to TRBD2 (6 bases). The CDR3 covers 14 residues. Germline CDR1 SGHRS, CDR2 YFSETQ. Trimming left V 4 bases short and J 1 base short, with 12 bases between. The CDR3 loop reads CASSLGGASYEQYF. Written as DNA, the CDR3 is TGCGCCAGCAGCCTCGGGGGAGCGTCCTACGAGCAGTACTTC.

This clone was seen only a few times. The chain links TRBV29-1 to TRBJ2-1; 13 nucleotides agree with TRBD2. The V gene end was trimmed by 5 bases and the J gene end by 9 bases; junction bases not matched to a gene: 10. The CDR3 covers 15 residues. Germline CDR1 is SQVTM and CDR2 is ANQGSEA. The CDR3 nucleotides read TGCAGCGTTACGGGGACTAGCGGGGTCCGGCTTGAGCAGTTCTTC. This translates into CSVTGTSGVRLEQFF.

This clone appeared a few times. CDR3 region: CASTRSPLRKAGEQYF. The DNA for the CDR3 is TGTGCCAGCACACGTAGTCCCCTGAGAAAGGCCGGGGAGCAGTACTTC. V and J are TRBV2 and TRBJ2-7; unclear D gene. The germline V and J ends were trimmed by 7 bases and 7 bases, with 26 bases remaining between them. Germline V gene data show CDR1 as SNHLY and CDR2 as FYNNEI. The CDR3 consists of 16 residues.